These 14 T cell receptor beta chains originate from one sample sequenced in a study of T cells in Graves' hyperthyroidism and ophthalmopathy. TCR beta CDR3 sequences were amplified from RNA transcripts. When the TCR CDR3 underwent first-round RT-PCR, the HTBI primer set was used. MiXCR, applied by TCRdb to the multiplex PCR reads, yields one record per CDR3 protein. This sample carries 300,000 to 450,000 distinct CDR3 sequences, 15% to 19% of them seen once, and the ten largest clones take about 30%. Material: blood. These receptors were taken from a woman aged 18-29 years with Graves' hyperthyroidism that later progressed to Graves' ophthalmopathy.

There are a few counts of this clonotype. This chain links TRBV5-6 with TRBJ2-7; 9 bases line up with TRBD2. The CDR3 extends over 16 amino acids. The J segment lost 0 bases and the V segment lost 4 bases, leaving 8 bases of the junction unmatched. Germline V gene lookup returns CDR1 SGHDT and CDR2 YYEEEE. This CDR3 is CASSPGSGGDSYEQYF. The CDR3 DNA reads TGTGCCAGCAGCCCCGGTAGCGGGGGCGACTCCTACGAGCAGTACTTC.

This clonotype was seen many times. Here the CDR3 reads CASSLRGGLQETQYF. CDR3 nucleotide sequence: TGTGCCAGCAGCTTAAGAGGGGGACTTCAAGAGACCCAGTACTTC. This rearrangement joins TRBV11-2 to TRBJ2-5; D tentatively reads TRBD1 or TRBD2 (6 bases each). The CDR3 loop spans 15 amino acids. Germline V gene lookup returns CDR1 SGHAT and CDR2 FQNNGV. Trimming took off 2 bases at V and 2 bases at J, with 12 bases between the two ends.

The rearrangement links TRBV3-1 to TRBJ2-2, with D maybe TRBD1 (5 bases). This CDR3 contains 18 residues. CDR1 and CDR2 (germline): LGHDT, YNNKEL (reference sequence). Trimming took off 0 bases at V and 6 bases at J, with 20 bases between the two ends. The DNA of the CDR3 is TGTGCCAGCAGCCAAGAAAATGGGGCACGCCCAGGCGCCGGGGAGCTGTTTTTT. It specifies CASSQENGARPGAGELFF.

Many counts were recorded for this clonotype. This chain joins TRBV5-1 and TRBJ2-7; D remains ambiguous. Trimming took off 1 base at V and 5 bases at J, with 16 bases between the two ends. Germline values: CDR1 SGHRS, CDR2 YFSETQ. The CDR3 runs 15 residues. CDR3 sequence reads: CASSLRGAIPDEQYF. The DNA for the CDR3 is TGCGCCAGCAGCTTGCGTGGCGCGATCCCCGACGAGCAGTACTTC. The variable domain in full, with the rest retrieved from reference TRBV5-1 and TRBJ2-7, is KAGVTQTPRYLIKTRGQQVTLSCSPISGHRSVSWYQQTPGQGLQFLFEYFSETQRNKGNFPGRFSGRQFSNSRSEMNVSTLELGDSALYLCASSLRGAIPDEQYFGPGTRLTVT.

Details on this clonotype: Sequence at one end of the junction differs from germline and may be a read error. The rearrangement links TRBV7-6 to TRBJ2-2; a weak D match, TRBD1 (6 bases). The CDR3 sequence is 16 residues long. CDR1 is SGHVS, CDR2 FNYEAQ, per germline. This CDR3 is CASSPGAGPNTGELLF. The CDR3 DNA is TGTGCCAGCAGCCCAGGGGCAGGACCGAACACCGGGGAGCTGCTTTTT.

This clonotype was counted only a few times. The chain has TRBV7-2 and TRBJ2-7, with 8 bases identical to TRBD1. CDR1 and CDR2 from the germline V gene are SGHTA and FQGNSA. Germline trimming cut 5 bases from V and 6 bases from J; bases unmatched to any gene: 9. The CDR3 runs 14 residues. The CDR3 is CASSQIQGVGEQYF. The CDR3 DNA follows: TGTGCCAGCAGCCAAATACAGGGGGTGGGCGAGCAGTACTTC.

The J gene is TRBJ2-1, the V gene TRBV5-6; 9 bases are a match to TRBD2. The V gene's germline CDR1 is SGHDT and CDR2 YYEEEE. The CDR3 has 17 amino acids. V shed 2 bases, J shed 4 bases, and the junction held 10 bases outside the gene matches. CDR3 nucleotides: TGTGCCAGCAGCTTTGTCCAGCGGGAGGCTTTATACAATGAGCAGTTCTTC. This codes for CASSFVQREALYNEQFF.

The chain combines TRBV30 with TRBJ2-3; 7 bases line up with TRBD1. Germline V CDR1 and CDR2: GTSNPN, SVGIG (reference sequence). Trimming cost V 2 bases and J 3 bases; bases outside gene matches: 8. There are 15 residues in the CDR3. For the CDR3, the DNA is TGTGCCTGGAGTAGTGGGACAGTCCTAACAGATACGCAGTATTTT. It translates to CAWSSGTVLTDTQYF.

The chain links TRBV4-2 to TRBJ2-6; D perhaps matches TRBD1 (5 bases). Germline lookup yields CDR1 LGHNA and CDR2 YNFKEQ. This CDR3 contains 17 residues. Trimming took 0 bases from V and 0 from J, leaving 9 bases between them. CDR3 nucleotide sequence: TGTGCCAGCAGCCAAGAAGGGGCATTCTCTGGGGCCAACGTCCTGACTTTC. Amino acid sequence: CASSQEGAFSGANVLTF.

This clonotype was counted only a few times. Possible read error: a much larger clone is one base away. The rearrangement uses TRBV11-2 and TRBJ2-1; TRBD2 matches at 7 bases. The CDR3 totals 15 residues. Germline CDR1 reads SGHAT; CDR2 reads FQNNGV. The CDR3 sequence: CASSLSGGGGNEQLF. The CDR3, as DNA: TGTGCCAGCAGCTTATCTGGGGGGGGTGGGAATGAGCAGCTCTTC.

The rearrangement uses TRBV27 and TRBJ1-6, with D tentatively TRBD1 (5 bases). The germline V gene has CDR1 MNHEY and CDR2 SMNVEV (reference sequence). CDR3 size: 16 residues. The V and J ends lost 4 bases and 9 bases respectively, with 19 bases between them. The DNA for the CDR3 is TGTGCCAGCAGTTCCCTTCTTGGAGGGGCGAGTTCACCCCTCCACTTT. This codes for CASSSLLGGASSPLHF.

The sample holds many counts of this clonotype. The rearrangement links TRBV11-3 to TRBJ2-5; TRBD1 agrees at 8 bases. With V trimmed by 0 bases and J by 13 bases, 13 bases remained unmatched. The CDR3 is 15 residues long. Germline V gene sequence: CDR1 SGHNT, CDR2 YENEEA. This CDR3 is CASSLDPWTGSTGYF. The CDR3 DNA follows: TGTGCCAGCAGCTTAGATCCCTGGACAGGGTCCACGGGGTACTTC. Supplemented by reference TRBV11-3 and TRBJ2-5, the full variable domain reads EAGVVQSPRYKIIEKKQPVAFWCNPISGHNTLYWYLQNLGQGPELLIRYENEEAVDDSQLPKDRFSAERLKGVDSTLKIQPAELGDSAVYLCASSLDPWTGSTGYFGPGTRLLVL.

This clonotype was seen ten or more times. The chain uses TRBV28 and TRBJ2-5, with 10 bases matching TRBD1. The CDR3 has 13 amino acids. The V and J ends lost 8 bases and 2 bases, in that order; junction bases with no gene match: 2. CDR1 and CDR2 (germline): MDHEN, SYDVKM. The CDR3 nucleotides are TGTGCCAGCGGACAGGGGGGGCAAGAGACCCAGTACTTC. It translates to CASGQGGQETQYF. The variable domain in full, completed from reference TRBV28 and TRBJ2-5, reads DVKVTQSSRYLVKRTGEKVFLECVQDMDHENMFWYRQDPGLGLRLIYFSYDVKMKEKGDIPEGYSVSREKKERFSLILESASTNQTSMYLCASGQGGQETQYFGPGTRLLVL.

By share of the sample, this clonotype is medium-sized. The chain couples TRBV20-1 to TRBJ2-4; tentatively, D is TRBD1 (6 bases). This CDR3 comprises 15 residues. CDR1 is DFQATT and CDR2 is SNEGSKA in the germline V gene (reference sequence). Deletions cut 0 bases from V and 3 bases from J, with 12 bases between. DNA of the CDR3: TGCAGTGCTAGAGATTTGGGGACAAACAAAAACATTCAGTACTTC. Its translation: CSARDLGTNKNIQYF.